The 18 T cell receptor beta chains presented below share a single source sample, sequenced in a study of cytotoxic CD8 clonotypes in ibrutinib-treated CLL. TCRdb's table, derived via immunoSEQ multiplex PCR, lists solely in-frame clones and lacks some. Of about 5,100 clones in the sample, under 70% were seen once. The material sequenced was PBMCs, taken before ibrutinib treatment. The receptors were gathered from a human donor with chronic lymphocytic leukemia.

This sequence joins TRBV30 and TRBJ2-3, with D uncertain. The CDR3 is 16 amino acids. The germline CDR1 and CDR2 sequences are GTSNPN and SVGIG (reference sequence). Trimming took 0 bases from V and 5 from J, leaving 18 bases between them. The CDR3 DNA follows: TGTGCCTGGAGTGTAGGGTTAGCCCCCCAGGTAGATACGCAGTATTTT. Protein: CAWSVGLAPQVDTQYF.

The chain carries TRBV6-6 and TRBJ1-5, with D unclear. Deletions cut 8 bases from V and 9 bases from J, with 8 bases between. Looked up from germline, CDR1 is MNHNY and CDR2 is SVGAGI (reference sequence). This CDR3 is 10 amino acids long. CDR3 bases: TGTGCCAGCGGAGATGGGCCCCAGCATTTT. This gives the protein CASGDGPQHF.

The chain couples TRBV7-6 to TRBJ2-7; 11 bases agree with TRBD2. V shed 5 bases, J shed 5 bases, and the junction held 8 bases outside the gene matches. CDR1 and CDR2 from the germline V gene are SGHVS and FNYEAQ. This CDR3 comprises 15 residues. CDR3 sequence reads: CASSPIAGGGHEQYF. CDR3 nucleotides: TGTGCCAGCAGCCCAATAGCGGGGGGGGGCCACGAGCAGTACTTC.

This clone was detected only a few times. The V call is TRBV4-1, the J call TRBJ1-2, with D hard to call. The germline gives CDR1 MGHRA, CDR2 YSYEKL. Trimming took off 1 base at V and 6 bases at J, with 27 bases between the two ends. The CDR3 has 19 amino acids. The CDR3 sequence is CASSQGVTAGYMAEDGYTF. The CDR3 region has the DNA TGCGCCAGCAGCCAAGGGGTCACGGCAGGTTATATGGCAGAGGATGGCTACACCTTC.

The CDR3: CASSSLGGKPQHF. The CDR3 DNA follows: TGTGCCAGCAGCTCCTTGGGGGGGAAACCCCAGCATTTT. The chain carries TRBV7-9 and TRBJ1-5; tentatively, D is TRBD1 (5 bases). Germline assignment: CDR1 SEHNR and CDR2 FQNEAQ (reference sequence). V was pared by 4 bases and J by 10 bases, with 14 bases between. The CDR3 runs to 13 residues.

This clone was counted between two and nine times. CDR3 sequence: CASSIMSGDQPQHF. The CDR3 region has the DNA TGTGCCAGTAGTATTATGTCTGGAGATCAGCCCCAGCATTTT. The chain carries TRBV19 and TRBJ1-5; D not resolved. This CDR3 contains 14 residues. Trimming left V 3 bases short and J 5 bases short, with 11 bases between. The germline CDR1 and CDR2 sequences are LNHDA and SQIVND (reference sequence).

The CDR3 sequence is CASSLVSSRFNEQYF. CDR3 nucleotide sequence: TGCGCCAGCAGCTTGGTGTCCTCCAGGTTCAACGAGCAGTACTTC. The chain employs TRBV5-1 and TRBJ2-7; no clear D gene. CDR3 length equals 15 residues. V was trimmed by 0 bases and J by 5 bases, leaving 15 bases between them. The germline CDR1 and CDR2 sequences are SGHRS and YFSETQ.

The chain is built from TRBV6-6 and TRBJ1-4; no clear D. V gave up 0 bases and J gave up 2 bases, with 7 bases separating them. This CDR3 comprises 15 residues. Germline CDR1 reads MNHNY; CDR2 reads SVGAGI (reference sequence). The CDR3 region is CASSYSTRTNEKLFF. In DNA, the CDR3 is TGTGCCAGCAGTTACTCGACCAGGACTAATGAAAAACTGTTTTTT.

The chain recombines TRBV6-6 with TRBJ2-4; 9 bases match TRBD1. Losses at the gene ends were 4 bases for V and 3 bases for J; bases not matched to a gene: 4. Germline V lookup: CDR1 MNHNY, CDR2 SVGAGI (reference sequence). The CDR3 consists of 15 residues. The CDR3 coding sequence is TGTGCCAGCAGTTCCCCGGACAGGGGCAAAAACATTCAGTACTTC. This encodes CASSSPDRGKNIQYF.

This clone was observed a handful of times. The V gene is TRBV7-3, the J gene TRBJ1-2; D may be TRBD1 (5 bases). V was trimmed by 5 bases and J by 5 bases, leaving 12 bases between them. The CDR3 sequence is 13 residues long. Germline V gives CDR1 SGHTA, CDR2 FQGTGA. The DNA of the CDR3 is TGTGCCAGCAGCCCCGGCGGGGGTTATGGCTACACCTTC. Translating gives CASSPGGGYGYTF.

CDR3 sequence reads: CASRKQGNQPQHF. The CDR3, as DNA: TGTGCCAGTAGGAAACAGGGGAATCAGCCCCAGCATTTT. This rearrangement joins TRBV19 to TRBJ1-5, with TRBD1 matching 7 bases. Germline trimming cut 6 bases from V and 4 bases from J; bases unmatched to any gene: 3. CDR3 length: 13 residues. Germline V gene sequence: CDR1 LNHDA, CDR2 SQIVND (reference sequence).

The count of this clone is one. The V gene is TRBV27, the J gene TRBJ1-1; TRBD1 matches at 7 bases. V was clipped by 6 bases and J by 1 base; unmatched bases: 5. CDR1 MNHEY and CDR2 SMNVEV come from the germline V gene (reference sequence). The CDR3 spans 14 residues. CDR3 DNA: TGTGCCAGCAGCTCAGGGGGTCCGAACACTGAAGCTTTCTTT. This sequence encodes CASSSGGPNTEAFF.

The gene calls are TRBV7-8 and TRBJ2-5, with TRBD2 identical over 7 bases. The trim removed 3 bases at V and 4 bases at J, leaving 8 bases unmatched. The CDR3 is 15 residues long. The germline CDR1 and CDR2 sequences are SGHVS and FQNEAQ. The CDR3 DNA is TGTGCCAGCAGCTTCAGGACTAGGTCCGCAGAGACCCAGTACTTC. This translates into CASSFRTRSAETQYF.

The CDR3 protein is CASSWTGWAYGYTF. The CDR3 nucleotides are TGTGCCAGCAGCTGGACAGGGTGGGCCTATGGCTACACCTTC. The V and J genes are TRBV6-5 and TRBJ1-2; 8 nucleotides line up with TRBD1. The CDR3 consists of 14 residues. The germline CDR1 and CDR2 sequences are MNHEY and SVGAGI. With 6 bases clipped from V and 4 bases from J, the junction kept 7 bases outside the gene matches.

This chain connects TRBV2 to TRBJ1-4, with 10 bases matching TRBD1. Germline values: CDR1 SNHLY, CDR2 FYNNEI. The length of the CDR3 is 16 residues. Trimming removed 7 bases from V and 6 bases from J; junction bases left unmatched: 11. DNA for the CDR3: TGTGCCAGCACCCTAAGGGGGGGGACAGGGGATGAAAAACTGTTTTTT. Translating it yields CASTLRGGTGDEKLFF.

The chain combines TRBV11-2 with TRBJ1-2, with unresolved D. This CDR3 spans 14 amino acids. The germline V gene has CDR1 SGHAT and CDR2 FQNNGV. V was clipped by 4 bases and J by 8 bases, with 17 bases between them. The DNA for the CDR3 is TGTGCCAGCAGCTCCCCGACCACCCGGGAGGGCTACACCTTC. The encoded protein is CASSSPTTREGYTF.

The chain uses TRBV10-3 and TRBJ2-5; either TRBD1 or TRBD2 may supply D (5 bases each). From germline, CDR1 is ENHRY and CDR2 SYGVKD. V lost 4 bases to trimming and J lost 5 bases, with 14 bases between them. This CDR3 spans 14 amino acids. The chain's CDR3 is CAISVGWGRETQYF. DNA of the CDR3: TGTGCCATCAGTGTCGGGTGGGGACGCGAGACCCAGTACTTC.

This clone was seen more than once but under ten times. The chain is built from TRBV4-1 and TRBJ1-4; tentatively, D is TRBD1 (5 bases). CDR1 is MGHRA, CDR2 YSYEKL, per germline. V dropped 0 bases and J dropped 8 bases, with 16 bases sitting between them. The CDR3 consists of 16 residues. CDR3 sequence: CASSQDWRQGGEKLFF. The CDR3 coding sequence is TGCGCCAGCAGCCAAGATTGGCGGCAGGGTGGGGAAAAACTGTTTTTT.